These 30 T cell receptor beta chains came from one sample sequenced in a study of shared clonotypes between healthy human individuals. Sequencing used immunoSEQ multiplex PCR; TCRdb keeps in-frame clones, though not all of them. The repertoire consists of nearly 1,000,000 clones, with 76% occurring once and the leading ten covering around 1.4%. Material: memory CD4+ T cells sorted from blood. The subset here: CD45RA-negative fraction. The receptors shown here come from a man between 18 and 35 years old in good health.

V is TRBV10-3 and J is TRBJ2-1; possibly TRBD2 for D (6 bases). The V and J ends lost 5 bases and 4 bases respectively, with 15 bases between them. Germline CDR1 ENHRY, CDR2 SYGVKD. The CDR3 loop spans 15 amino acids. The CDR3 spells CAISTRDFLYNEQFF. CDR3 DNA sequence: TGTGCCATCAGTACCCGGGACTTTCTTTACAATGAGCAGTTCTTC.

The V gene is TRBV19, the J gene TRBJ1-2, with 11 bases that match TRBD1. The CDR3 has 14 amino acids. CDR1 is LNHDA and CDR2 is SQIVND in the germline V gene (reference sequence). Trimming at V came to 7 bases and at J to 3 bases, leaving 4 bases not matched to a gene. The CDR3 region is CASKGQGAYYGYTF. As DNA, the CDR3 is TGTGCCAGTAAAGGACAGGGGGCTTACTATGGCTACACCTTC.

The chain links TRBV11-3 to TRBJ2-7; 7 positions agree with TRBD2. Looked up from germline, CDR1 is SGHNT and CDR2 is YENEEA. The CDR3 has 15 residues. The V segment lost 1 base and the J segment 5 bases; nucleotides outside the gene matches: 8. CDR3 nucleotides: TGTGCCAGCAGCTTAGCGACTAGCAGTGTCAACGAGCAGTACTTC. Translated, it gives CASSLATSSVNEQYF.

V and J are TRBV11-2 and TRBJ1-1; maybe TRBD1 (6 bases). Germline lookup yields CDR1 SGHAT and CDR2 FQNNGV. This CDR3 region has 14 residues. Trimming shortened V by 5 bases and J by 5 bases, and 15 bases separated the two germline ends. The CDR3 nucleotides are TGTGCCAGCAGCCCTCAGGGAGGGGGTACTGAAGCTTTCTTT. The encoded protein is CASSPQGGGTEAFF.

This chain's CDR3 is CATHIGGSTDTQYF. The CDR3 DNA follows: TGCGCCACCCACATCGGGGGGTCGACAGATACGCAGTATTTT. The chain is built from TRBV5-1 and TRBJ2-3, with 7 bases fitting TRBD2. CDR1 SGHRS and CDR2 YFSETQ come from the germline V gene. V was pared by 9 bases and J by 3 bases, with 10 bases of the junction left unmatched. This CDR3 spans 14 amino acids.

The chain employs TRBV6-6 and TRBJ2-1; perhaps TRBD2 as D (5 bases). Germline V gene sequence: CDR1 MNHNY, CDR2 SVGAGI (reference sequence). There are 13 residues in the CDR3. V lost 6 bases and J lost 4, with 10 bases in between. This CDR3 reads CASSRAGYNEQFF. CDR3 DNA: TGTGCCAGCAGCCGCGCGGGTTACAATGAGCAGTTCTTC.

For this clone: Since a far larger clone is one base different, this is likely a read error. The chain couples TRBV14 to TRBJ2-7, with D possibly matching TRBD2 (6 bases). V was pared by 4 bases and J by 3 bases, with 7 bases between. CDR1 is SGHDN, CDR2 FVKESK, per germline. The CDR3 covers 12 residues. CDR3 coding DNA: TGTGCCAGCAGCCGGGACTTCTACGAGCAGTACTTC. The encoded protein is CASSRDFYEQYF.

The V gene is TRBV7-9, the J gene TRBJ2-1; D assignment may be TRBD1 or TRBD2 (5 bases each). This CDR3 spans 14 amino acids. The V gene lost 2 bases and the J gene lost 8 bases, with 13 bases spanning the gap. Looked up from germline, CDR1 is SEHNR and CDR2 is FQNEAQ (reference sequence). The CDR3, as DNA: TGTGCCAGCAGCTTATGGGCTGGGACCGATGAGCAGTTCTTC. This gives the protein CASSLWAGTDEQFF.

The genes are TRBV6-6 and TRBJ1-2; D is unclear. The CDR3 is 14 amino acids. V shed 6 bases and J shed 3 bases, with 14 bases lying between them. Germline V CDR1 and CDR2: MNHNY, SVGAGI (reference sequence). The CDR3 protein is CASRTTPPDYGYTF. DNA of the CDR3: TGTGCCAGCAGAACCACACCGCCGGACTATGGCTACACCTTC.

The chain links TRBV4-3 to TRBJ1-4; weak D call: TRBD1 (5 bases). The CDR3 sequence is 15 residues long. Trimming took 0 bases from V and 8 from J, leaving 13 bases between them. Germline V gene data show CDR1 as LGHNA and CDR2 as YSLEER. CDR3 bases: TGCGCCAGCAGCCAAGATCGCAGGGAGGGCGAAAAACTGTTTTTT. Translating it yields CASSQDRREGEKLFF.

A remark on this clone: A much larger clone is a single base away; this may be a read error. The chain combines TRBV5-6 with TRBJ2-4; D might be TRBD2 (6 bases). Trimming took 4 bases from V and 2 from J, leaving 10 bases between them. This CDR3 contains 14 residues. Per germline, CDR1 SGHDT and CDR2 YYEEEE. The CDR3 DNA follows: TGTGCCAGCAGCCGGGCGGGGACCAAAAACATTCAGTACTTC. As protein: CASSRAGTKNIQYF.

The V call is TRBV18, the J call TRBJ2-7, with 12 bases fitting TRBD1. Trimming cost V 1 base and J 5 bases; bases outside gene matches: 6. The CDR3 extends over 16 amino acids. The germline CDR1 and CDR2 sequences are KGHSH and LQKENI. This CDR3 reads CASSPLSGTGGDEQYF. The CDR3, as DNA: TGTGCCAGCTCACCACTATCCGGGACAGGGGGCGACGAGCAGTACTTC.

In its sample, this clone was seen once. V gene TRBV10-3 combines with J gene TRBJ1-1; maybe TRBD1 (5 bases). Germline assignment: CDR1 ENHRY and CDR2 SYGVKD. The CDR3 runs 12 residues. The V and J ends lost 3 bases and 3 bases respectively, with 5 bases between them. CDR3 nucleotides: TGTGCCATCAGTGAACAGGACACTGAAGCTTTCTTT. Translation: CAISEQDTEAFF.

The V gene is TRBV7-9, the J gene TRBJ1-2, with D possibly TRBD1 on 5 matching bases. The germline gives CDR1 SEHNR, CDR2 FQNEAQ (reference sequence). The CDR3 is made up of 15 amino acids. V was cut by 5 bases and J by 7 bases, with 20 bases left in between. CDR3 coding DNA: TGTGCCAGCAGCCGGGCCGGGCAGTTGAGGGGTGGCTACACCTTC. Translating it yields CASSRAGQLRGGYTF.

The rearrangement links TRBV6-5 to TRBJ2-1, with 8 bases matching TRBD2. V dropped 2 bases and J dropped 6; count of bases not matched to a gene: 3. This CDR3 is built from 14 residues. CDR1 and CDR2 from the germline V gene are MNHEY and SVGAGI. The CDR3 loop reads CASSYGGGTNEQFF. The CDR3 nucleotides are TGTGCCAGCAGTTACGGCGGGGGGACCAATGAGCAGTTCTTC.

The chain has TRBV27 and TRBJ2-6; D possibly corresponds to TRBD1 (6 bases). V shed 5 bases and J shed 0 bases, with 20 bases lying between them. Germline assignment: CDR1 MNHEY and CDR2 SMNVEV (reference sequence). The CDR3 runs 19 residues. CDR3: CASSRRGGRDYSGANVLTF. Here the CDR3 DNA reads TGTGCCAGCAGTAGGAGAGGGGGTAGGGATTACTCTGGGGCCAACGTCCTGACTTTC.

CDR3 loop: CASSPANSGTNEKLFF. CDR3 in DNA: TGTGCCAGCTCACCGGCGAACTCGGGGACTAATGAAAAACTGTTTTTT. This chain uses TRBV18 with TRBJ1-4, with D unresolved. Germline V CDR1 and CDR2: KGHSH, LQKENI. Trimming left V 3 bases short and J 2 bases short, with 13 bases between. This CDR3 comprises 16 residues.

This rearrangement joins TRBV5-5 to TRBJ1-1, with D uncertain. The germline CDR1 and CDR2 sequences are SGHKS and YYEKEE (reference sequence). V was cut by 2 bases and J by 2 bases, with 10 bases left in between. This CDR3 region has 14 residues. CDR3 sequence reads: CASSFKPLNTEAFF. Written as DNA, the CDR3 is TGTGCCAGCAGCTTCAAACCCCTTAACACTGAAGCTTTCTTT.

This clone was seen only a few times. The V and J genes are TRBV28 and TRBJ1-6; D is unresolved. The CDR3 has 15 residues. The V end lost 5 bases, the J end lost 10 bases, and 18 bases lay between the germline ends. Germline V gene data show CDR1 as MDHEN and CDR2 as SYDVKM. The DNA of the CDR3 is TGTGCCAGCAGTCCCACCCGCGGGCCGGGCTCACCCCTCCACTTT. It yields the protein CASSPTRGPGSPLHF.

The rearrangement links TRBV19 to TRBJ1-5; D not certain. CDR1 and CDR2 (germline): LNHDA, SQIVND (reference sequence). The CDR3 runs 13 residues. Trimming removed 5 bases at V and 5 bases at J, with 10 bases between. The CDR3 bases are TGTGCCAGTAGTGAGAACCTTCATCAGCCCCAGCATTTT. This codes for CASSENLHQPQHF.

This clone appeared a few times. The chain uses TRBV5-1 and TRBJ2-5, with D possibly matching TRBD1 (6 bases). The CDR3 loop spans 15 amino acids. CDR1 is SGHRS and CDR2 is YFSETQ in the germline V gene. With 4 bases removed from V and 1 base from J, the gap between germline ends came to 14 bases. CDR3 bases: TGCGCCAGCAGCCCACTACAGGGTCGCCAAGAGACCCAGTACTTC. It codes for CASSPLQGRQETQYF.

The chain links TRBV19 to TRBJ2-4; D might be TRBD2 (6 bases). V was cut by 3 bases and J by 3 bases, with 12 bases left in between. Germline lookup yields CDR1 LNHDA and CDR2 SQIVND (reference sequence). CDR3 length: 15 residues. Here the CDR3 reads CASSMGGGDKNIQYF. The CDR3 DNA follows: TGTGCCAGTAGTATGGGCGGAGGGGACAAAAACATTCAGTACTTC.

The chain is built from TRBV5-4 and TRBJ2-5; D gene unclear. V lost 0 bases to trimming and J lost 1 base, with 7 bases between them. Per germline, CDR1 SGHNT and CDR2 YYREEE (reference sequence). CDR3 length equals 14 residues. The DNA for the CDR3 is TGTGCCAGCAGCTTGGGGGCGACCCAAGAGACCCAGTACTTC. It is translated as CASSLGATQETQYF.

V and J are TRBV19 and TRBJ2-7; 11 nucleotides align to TRBD2. The CDR3 contains 15 residues. The V gene's germline CDR1 is LNHDA and CDR2 SQIVND (reference sequence). Trimming cost V 3 bases and J 4 bases; bases outside gene matches: 5. The CDR3 loop reads CASSIAGLAVYEQYF. The CDR3 bases are TGTGCCAGTAGTATTGCGGGACTAGCGGTTTACGAGCAGTACTTC.

This clone was counted a single time. The chain is built from TRBV7-2 and TRBJ2-5; the match to TRBD1 covers 7 bases. This CDR3 spans 14 amino acids. Germline V gives CDR1 SGHTA, CDR2 FQGNSA. The V segment lost 2 bases and the J segment 4 bases; nucleotides outside the gene matches: 4. The CDR3 loop reads CASSLRGRGETQYF. Written as DNA, the CDR3 is TGTGCCAGCAGCTTAAGGGGGCGAGGAGAGACCCAGTACTTC.

The chain carries TRBV11-2 and TRBJ2-7, with TRBD2 as a possible D gene (5 bases). CDR1 is SGHAT, CDR2 FQNNGV, per germline. Between the trimmed V and J ends, which lost 1 base and 7 bases, there was a span of 11 bases. The CDR3 loop spans 13 amino acids. CDR3 sequence reads: CASSLAGLGEQYF. The CDR3 DNA is TGTGCCAGCAGCTTAGCCGGACTCGGGGAGCAGTACTTC.

This rearrangement joins TRBV5-6 to TRBJ1-6; 7 bases are a match to TRBD1. Germline-derived CDR1 and CDR2 are SGHDT and YYEEEE. This CDR3 is 17 amino acids long. V lost 0 bases, J lost 10 bases, and 13 bases stayed unmatched. The CDR3 loop reads CASSLVLEGARRSPLHF. DNA of the CDR3: TGTGCCAGCAGCTTGGTTTTGGAGGGGGCGCGACGCTCACCCCTCCACTTT.

The J gene is TRBJ2-2, the V gene TRBV5-1; a possible D gene is TRBD2 (6 bases). Trimming pared 3 bases from V and 4 bases from J, leaving 10 bases between. Germline CDR1 SGHRS, CDR2 YFSETQ. The CDR3 consists of 14 residues. The CDR3, as DNA: TGCGCCAGCAGCTCCCGTAGCGGCACCGGGGAGCTGTTTTTT. Translated: CASSSRSGTGELFF. Together with reference TRBV5-1 and TRBJ2-2, the CDR3 gives the full variable domain: KAGVTQTPRYLIKTRGQQVTLSCSPISGHRSVSWYQQTPGQGLQFLFEYFSETQRNKGNFPGRFSGRQFSNSRSEMNVSTLELGDSALYLCASSSRSGTGELFFGEGSRLTVL.

CDR3 DNA sequence: TGTGCCAGCAGCTTAGGGGCTAGCGGACAAGAGACCCAGTACTTC. Amino acid sequence: CASSLGASGQETQYF. The chain has TRBV7-8 and TRBJ2-5; 7 positions agree with TRBD2. Losses at the gene ends were 1 base for V and 2 bases for J; bases not matched to a gene: 4. The CDR3 runs to 15 residues. Per germline, CDR1 SGHVS and CDR2 FQNEAQ.

This clone was seen only once. This CDR3 is also generated by other DNA sequences in the sample. This chain connects TRBV20-1 to TRBJ2-3; D not certain. The length of the CDR3 is 10 residues. Germline CDR1 is DFQATT and CDR2 is SNEGSKA (reference sequence). V was shortened by 5 bases and J by 3 bases, with 3 bases between the two germline ends. The CDR3 loop is CSASTDTQYF. CDR3 DNA: TGCAGTGCTTCGACAGATACGCAGTATTTT.